This T cell receptor beta chain was recovered during a study of shared clonotypes between healthy human individuals. Study results and limitations: Researchers found naive subsets generally carried larger estimated richness than memory subsets.

V was cut by 2 bases and J by 2 bases, with 11 bases left in between. The germline V gene has CDR1 SGHTA and CDR2 FQGTGA. CDR3 length: 15 amino acids. At the deep level, the assay was run. Using immunoSEQ multiplex PCR, the repertoire was profiled, and TCRdb retains in-frame clones only, with some absent. This table holds 2 million to 2.5 million clones, 85% to 95% found once. Concerning this clone: No antigen is known for it.

This TCR was recovered from a man between 18 and 35 years old in good health. Some clones in this sample may be carry-over from other donors' samples. The sequencing sample was made of naive CD4+ T cells from PBMCs. Subset specified: CD45RA+ positively selected. The V gene is TRBV7-3, the J gene TRBJ2-3; D may correspond to TRBD1 or TRBD2 (5 bases each). CDR3 sequence reads: CASSLGPGTTDTQYF. The DNA for the CDR3 is TGTGCCAGCAGCTTAGGACCCGGGACCACAGATACGCAGTATTTT. Combining the CDR3 with reference TRBV7-3 and TRBJ2-3 gives the whole variable domain GAGVSQTPSNKVTEKGKYVELRCDPISGHTALYWYRQSLGQGPEFLIYFQGTGAADDSGLPNDRFFAVRPEGSVSTLKIQRTERGDSAVYLCASSLGPGTTDTQYFGPGTRLTVL.